This T cell receptor beta chain is from a study of regulatory and conventional T cells in RAG deficiency. CDR1 is LGHNA, CDR2 YNFKEQ, per germline. CDR3 length equals 12 residues. Blood CD4+ CD25-high CD127-low regulatory T cells supplied the genomic DNA template. Of note for this clone: One end of the junction does not line up with germline, which may come from a read error.

Clones were sequenced by immunoSEQ multiplex PCR, and TCRdb holds only the in-frame ones, with some missing. The repertoire consists of 7,300 or so clones, with 93% occurring once and the leading ten covering around 1.6%. The same data also contributed to another study, on regulatory T cells. That paper states: Primers: 52 TRBV forward and 13 TRBJ reverse. Skewed V and J usage and few unique V-J pairs marked patient repertoires, most in Tregs.

This receptor was taken from a human donor in good health. This rearrangement joins TRBV4-2 to TRBJ1-2, with D maybe TRBD1 (5 bases). The sample comprised CD127- CD25+ CD4+ Tregs sorted from blood. CDR3 in amino acids: CASSRGDYGYAF. The CDR3, as DNA: TGTGCCAGCAGCCGGGGGGACTATGGCTACGCCTTC.